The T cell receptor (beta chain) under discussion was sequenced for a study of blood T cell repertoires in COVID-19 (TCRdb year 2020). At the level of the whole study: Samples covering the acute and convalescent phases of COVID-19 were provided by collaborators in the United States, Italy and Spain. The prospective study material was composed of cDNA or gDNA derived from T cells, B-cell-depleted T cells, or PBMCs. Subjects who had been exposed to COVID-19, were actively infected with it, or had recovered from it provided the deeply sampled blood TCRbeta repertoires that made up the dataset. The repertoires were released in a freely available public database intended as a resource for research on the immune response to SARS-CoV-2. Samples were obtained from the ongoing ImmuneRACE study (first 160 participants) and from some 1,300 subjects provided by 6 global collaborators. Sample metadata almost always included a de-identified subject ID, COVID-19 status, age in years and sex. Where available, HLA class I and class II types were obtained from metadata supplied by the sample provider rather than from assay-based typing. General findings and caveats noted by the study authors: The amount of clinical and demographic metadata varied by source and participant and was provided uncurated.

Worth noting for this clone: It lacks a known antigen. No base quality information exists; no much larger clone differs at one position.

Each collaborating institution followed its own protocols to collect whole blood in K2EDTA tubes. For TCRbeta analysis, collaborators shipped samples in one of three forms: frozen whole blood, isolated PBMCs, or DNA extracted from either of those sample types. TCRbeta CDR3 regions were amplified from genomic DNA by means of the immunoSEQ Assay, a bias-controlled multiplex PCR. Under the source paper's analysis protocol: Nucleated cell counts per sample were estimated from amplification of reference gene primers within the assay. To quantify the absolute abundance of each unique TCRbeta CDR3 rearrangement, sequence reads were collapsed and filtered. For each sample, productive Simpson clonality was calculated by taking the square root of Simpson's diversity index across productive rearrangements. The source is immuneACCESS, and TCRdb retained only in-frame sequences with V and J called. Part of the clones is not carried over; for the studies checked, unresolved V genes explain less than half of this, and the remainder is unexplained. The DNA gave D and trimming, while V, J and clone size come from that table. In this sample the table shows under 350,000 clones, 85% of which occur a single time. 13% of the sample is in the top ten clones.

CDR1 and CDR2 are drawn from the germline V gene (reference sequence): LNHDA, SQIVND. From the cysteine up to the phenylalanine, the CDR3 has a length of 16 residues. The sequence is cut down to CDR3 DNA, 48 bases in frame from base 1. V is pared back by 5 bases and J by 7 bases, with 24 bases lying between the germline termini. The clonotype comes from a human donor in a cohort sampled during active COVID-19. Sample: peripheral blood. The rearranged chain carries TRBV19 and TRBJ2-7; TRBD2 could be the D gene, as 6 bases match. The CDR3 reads CASSPQLALSLSEQYF. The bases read TGTGCCAGTAGTCCCCAACTAGCTTTATCCCTCAGTGAGCAGTACTTC.